This TCR beta chain derives from a study of blood T cells in healthy people across ages. About this clonotype itself: A read error may explain this, as a much larger clone is one base away.

With a J-beta primer mix and a sample-barcoded 5' primer, a second PCR ran 7 to 11 cycles. Each CDR3 protein gets one entry after TCRdb re-called the 5' RACE reads with MiXCR. The data show about 700,000 distinct CDR3 sequences, approximately 30% seen once. Sequencing was carried out using blood. This clonotype was sampled from an elderly woman in good health.

The CDR3 spells CASSPLRPQAYNEQYF. As DNA, the CDR3 is TGTGCCAGCAGCCCCTTGAGGCCCCAGGCCTACAATGAGCAGTACTTC. The V and J genes are TRBV5-6 and TRBJ2-7; D unclear. Germline values: CDR1 SGHDT, CDR2 YYEEEE. The germline V and J ends were trimmed by 4 bases and 7 bases, with 24 bases remaining between them. The CDR3 sequence is 16 residues long.